The 22 T cell receptor beta chains reported below all come from one sample, sequenced in a study of Tregs in tolerant kidney transplant recipients (dated by TCRdb to between 2018 and 2020). The library came from the immunoSEQ multiplex PCR assay. Imported from immuneACCESS, the table was reduced by TCRdb to in-frame sequences with V and J called. These copies leave out some clones; in studies compared against another copy, an unresolved V gene accounts for under half, and the cause of the remainder is not known. In this sample the table shows 110,000 or so clones, almost 90% of which occur a single time. The leading ten clones occupy approximately 0.3% of the sample. The time point label, as the study defines it: blood sample drawn before combined kidney and bone marrow transplant. Sequenced material: CD4+ T cells from blood, taken before the transplant. These receptor sequences come from a human donor who received a combined kidney and bone marrow transplant.

This clone was picked up a small number of times. The rearrangement links TRBV18 to TRBJ2-7; 7 nucleotides agree with TRBD1. The CDR3 totals 14 residues. Per the germline V gene, CDR1 is KGHSH and CDR2 is LQKENI. The V and J ends lost 2 bases and 4 bases, in that order; junction bases with no gene match: 5. CDR3 DNA: TGTGCCAGCTCACCATTGAGGGGGCCATACGAGCAGTACTTC. This gives the protein CASSPLRGPYEQYF.

The chain links TRBV9 to TRBJ2-2, with TRBD2 identical over 10 bases. V shed 0 bases and J 2 bases; nucleotides not matched to a gene: 4. This CDR3 has 17 amino acids. CDR1 and CDR2 (germline): SGDLS, YYNGEE. The CDR3 nucleotides are TGTGCCAGCAGCGTAGGTCTAGCGGGGGTCAACACCGGGGAGCTGTTTTTT. It encodes CASSVGLAGVNTGELFF.

The V gene is TRBV27, the J gene TRBJ1-5, with D uncertain. The CDR3 covers 15 residues. CDR1 and CDR2 from the germline V gene are MNHEY and SMNVEV (reference sequence). V lost 4 bases and J lost 5, with 15 bases in between. The CDR3 is CASSSSGKGYQPQHF. The CDR3 nucleotides read TGTGCCAGCAGTTCTAGCGGGAAGGGATATCAGCCCCAGCATTTT.

J is TRBJ2-6 and V is TRBV9, with D maybe TRBD1 (6 bases). With 2 bases removed from V and 2 bases from J, the gap between germline ends came to 8 bases. Germline values: CDR1 SGDLS, CDR2 YYNGEE. The CDR3 extends over 15 amino acids. The CDR3 region is CASSVTGPGANVLTF. CDR3 DNA: TGTGCCAGCAGCGTTACAGGGCCTGGGGCCAACGTCCTGACTTTC.

This clone was recorded a few times. The gene calls are TRBV28 and TRBJ1-2, with a tentative D call TRBD1 (6 bases). V was pared by 3 bases and J by 3 bases, with 11 bases between. The CDR3 spans 14 residues. CDR1 and CDR2 (germline): MDHEN, SYDVKM. For the CDR3, the DNA is TGTGCCAGCAGTTTCAGACAGGAGCACTATGGCTACACCTTC. As protein: CASSFRQEHYGYTF.

The V and J genes are TRBV6-1 and TRBJ2-1, with D maybe TRBD2 (5 bases). V lost 5 bases to trimming and J lost 7 bases, with 15 bases between them. The V gene's germline CDR1 is MNHNS and CDR2 SASEGT. This CDR3 is 14 amino acids long. As DNA, the CDR3 is TGTGCCAGCAGTCCGATCGAGGGCGGGAATGAGCAGTTCTTC. This encodes CASSPIEGGNEQFF.

The CDR3 nucleotides read TGTGCCAGCACCAAGGGGGAATCACCCCTCCACTTT. Translating gives CASTKGESPLHF. The chain combines TRBV5-6 with TRBJ1-6, with D maybe TRBD1 (6 bases). Germline-derived CDR1 and CDR2 are SGHDT and YYEEEE. Trimming cost V 6 bases and J 10 bases, with 11 bases left between them. The CDR3 spans 12 residues.

The chain uses TRBV6-6 and TRBJ1-1; D perhaps matches TRBD1 (6 bases). Germline CDR1 is MNHNY and CDR2 is SVGAGI (reference sequence). V lost 6 bases and J 1 base, leaving 12 bases between the germline ends. The CDR3 has 14 residues. The CDR3, as DNA: TGTGCCAGCAGACCCCAGGGACAGAACACTGAAGCTTTCTTT. Its protein is CASRPQGQNTEAFF.

The chain couples TRBV7-2 to TRBJ1-5; possibly TRBD1 for D (6 bases). Germline-derived CDR1 and CDR2 are SGHTA and FQGNSA. V lost 5 bases, J lost 7 bases, and 12 bases lay in between. The CDR3 has 13 amino acids. Here the CDR3 DNA reads TGTGCCAGCAGCGCAGACAGGAACCAGCCCCAGCATTTT. It yields the protein CASSADRNQPQHF.

The V call is TRBV7-2, the J call TRBJ1-4; D may be TRBD1 (5 bases). The CDR3 has 15 amino acids. Trimming pared 2 bases from V and 4 bases from J, leaving 11 bases between. Germline-derived CDR1 and CDR2 are SGHTA and FQGNSA. CDR3 region: CASSLSGLINEKLFF. The CDR3 DNA reads as TGTGCCAGCAGCTTATCAGGGCTCATTAATGAAAAACTGTTTTTT.

This clone has just one count. The V and J genes are TRBV27 and TRBJ2-3; 10 bases agree with TRBD2. V was clipped by 5 bases and J by 1 base; unmatched bases: 9. Germline CDR1 reads MNHEY; CDR2 reads SMNVEV (reference sequence). This CDR3 has 17 amino acids. Written as DNA, the CDR3 is TGTGCCAGCAGTCCGAAACCAGCGGGGGGGGGCACAGATACGCAGTATTTT. This gives the protein CASSPKPAGGGTDTQYF.

The chain recombines TRBV30 with TRBJ1-1; TRBD1 matches at 9 bases. The germline CDR1 and CDR2 sequences are GTSNPN and SVGIG (reference sequence). V was clipped by 3 bases and J by 9 bases; unmatched bases: 20. The CDR3 runs to 17 residues. CDR3 amino acids: CAWSRGVHYRDRDKAFF. CDR3 nucleotides: TGTGCCTGGAGCCGGGGCGTGCACTACCGGGACAGGGATAAAGCTTTCTTT.

V is TRBV27 and J is TRBJ2-5, with no clear D. This CDR3 has 13 amino acids. CDR1 is MNHEY, CDR2 SMNVEV, per germline (reference sequence). V was cut by 3 bases and J by 2 bases, with 7 bases left in between. CDR3 coding DNA: TGTGCCAGCAGTTTTGCCAGGCAAGAGACCCAGTACTTC. Translation gives CASSFARQETQYF.

The rearrangement joins TRBV25-1 to TRBJ1-2, with D possibly TRBD1 on 5 matching bases. CDR1 is MGHDK, CDR2 SYGVNS, per germline. This CDR3 spans 14 amino acids. With 4 bases removed from V and 5 bases from J, the gap between germline ends came to 14 bases. The CDR3 here is CASSGGGPLYGYTF. The CDR3 region has the DNA TGTGCCAGCAGTGGGGGGGGACCCCTATATGGCTACACCTTC.

The V call is TRBV5-1, the J call TRBJ2-5; 11 bases align to TRBD1. Unmatched junction bases numbered 7, after V lost 4 bases and J lost 5 bases. CDR1 is SGHRS, CDR2 YFSETQ, per germline. The CDR3 has 15 residues. The CDR3 DNA sequence: TGCGCCAGCAGCCCGAGGACAGGGGGCTTGGAGACCCAGTACTTC. It codes for CASSPRTGGLETQYF.

The chain has TRBV28 and TRBJ2-1, with 11 bases identical to TRBD2. Germline CDR1 reads MDHEN; CDR2 reads SYDVKM. The CDR3 is 14 residues long. J lost 15 bases, V lost 4 bases, and 11 bases had no gene match. The CDR3 region is CASSSLAGGKWGFF. CDR3 DNA sequence: TGTGCCAGCAGTTCGCTAGCGGGAGGCAAATGGGGGTTCTTC.

The chain has TRBV5-4 and TRBJ2-2; 7 bases match TRBD2. From germline, CDR1 is SGHNT and CDR2 YYREEE (reference sequence). The CDR3 contains 16 residues. The J segment lost 1 base and the V segment lost 5 bases, leaving 8 bases of the junction unmatched. The CDR3 here is CASRQWEGRNTGELFF. The CDR3 bases are TGTGCCAGCAGGCAATGGGAGGGCCGGAACACCGGGGAGCTGTTTTTT.

The rearrangement links TRBV7-9 to TRBJ1-1, with 9 bases lining up with TRBD1. The CDR3 length is 14 residues. Germline V gene sequence: CDR1 SEHNR, CDR2 FQNEAQ (reference sequence). The ends lost 2 bases at V and 8 bases at J; junction bases unmatched: 6. CDR3 coding DNA: TGTGCCAGCAGCTTAAGGACAGGGGTAGGCGAAGCTTTCTTT. As protein: CASSLRTGVGEAFF.

This chain joins TRBV6-6 and TRBJ1-1; 7 bases are shared with TRBD1. In germline, CDR1 is MNHNY, CDR2 SVGAGI (reference sequence). Losses at the gene ends were 2 bases for V and 1 base for J; bases not matched to a gene: 1. The CDR3 sequence is 14 residues long. Written as DNA, the CDR3 is TGTGCCAGCAGTTACGGGACAGAGAACACTGAAGCTTTCTTT. Amino acids: CASSYGTENTEAFF.

The V and J genes are TRBV5-4 and TRBJ2-1; 11 bases agree with TRBD2. This CDR3 contains 16 residues. Per the germline V gene, CDR1 is SGHNT and CDR2 is YYREEE (reference sequence). Losses at the gene ends were 0 bases for V and 6 bases for J; bases not matched to a gene: 5. CDR3 in amino acids: CASSLDSGGAGNEQFF. CDR3 DNA sequence: TGTGCCAGCAGCTTGGATAGCGGGGGGGCAGGCAATGAGCAGTTCTTC.

The chain is built from TRBV5-1 and TRBJ2-7; 8 bases match TRBD1. The CDR3 runs to 16 residues. The junction had 11 bases not matched to a gene; V was cut back by 4 bases and J by 2 bases. Germline lookup yields CDR1 SGHRS and CDR2 YFSETQ. The CDR3 reads CASSPAPDRVAYEQYF. As DNA, the CDR3 is TGCGCCAGCAGCCCTGCCCCGGACAGGGTGGCCTACGAGCAGTACTTC.

V usage is TRBV21-1 and J usage is TRBJ1-5. TRBV21-1 is a listed pseudogene. The CDR3 runs 15 residues. CDR3 sequence: CASSKTVYSNQPQHF. CDR3 DNA: TGTGCCAGCAGCAAAACGGTTTATAGCAATCAGCCCCAGCATTTT.